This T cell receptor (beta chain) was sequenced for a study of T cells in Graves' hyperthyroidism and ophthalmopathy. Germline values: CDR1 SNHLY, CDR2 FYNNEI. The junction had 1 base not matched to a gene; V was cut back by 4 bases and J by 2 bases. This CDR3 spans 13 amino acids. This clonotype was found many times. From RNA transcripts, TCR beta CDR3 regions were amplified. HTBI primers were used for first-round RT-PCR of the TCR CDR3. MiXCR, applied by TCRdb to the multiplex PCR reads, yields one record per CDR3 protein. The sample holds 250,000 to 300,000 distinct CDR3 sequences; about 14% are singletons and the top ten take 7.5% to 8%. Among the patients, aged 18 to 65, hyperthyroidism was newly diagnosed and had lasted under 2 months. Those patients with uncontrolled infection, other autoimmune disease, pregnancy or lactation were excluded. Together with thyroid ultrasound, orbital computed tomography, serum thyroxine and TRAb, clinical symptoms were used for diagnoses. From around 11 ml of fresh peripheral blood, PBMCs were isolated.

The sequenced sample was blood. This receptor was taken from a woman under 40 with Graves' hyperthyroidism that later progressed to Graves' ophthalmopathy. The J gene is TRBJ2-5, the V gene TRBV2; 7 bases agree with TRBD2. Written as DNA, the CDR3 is TGTGCCAGCAGTGTCGGGGGGCAAGAGACCCAGTACTTC. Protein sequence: CASSVGGQETQYF.